This T cell receptor beta chain was recovered during a study of identical twins. Every sampled donor was Caucasian and healthy. cDNA molecules carried unique molecular identifiers, and template switching added a universal primer site. Via MiXCR, TCRdb re-called the 5' RACE reads, giving one row per CDR3 protein. Among 250,000 or so distinct CDR3 sequences listed, roughly 8% were seen once. This clonotype showed up just a few times. Its target is unknown. Study outcomes and limitations: Surplus twin overlap in beta out-of-frame sequences was less pronounced.

This CDR3 has 13 amino acids. CDR1 is WSHSY and CDR2 is SAAADI in the germline V gene. The ends lost 10 bases at V and 2 bases at J; junction bases unmatched: 3. The data were also submitted as part of a second study, on yellow fever vaccine responses in identical twins. That work adds: It has been reported that, in twins, the vaccine T cell response seemed partly convergent and partly personalized.

The TCR comes from a woman aged 18-29 years in good health. The specimen sequenced was CD8+ T cells sorted from blood. The chain joins TRBV10-2 to TRBJ2-2; 8 bases are a match to TRBD2. In nucleotides, the CDR3 is TGCGCCACCAGCGGGGGTAACACCGGGGAGCTGTTTTTT. Its translation: CATSGGNTGELFF.